Following are 2 T cell receptor beta chains from one sample sequenced in a study of T cells in women clearing cervical HPV infection. Assay: immunoSEQ multiplex PCR; the TCRdb copy retains only in-frame clones and omits some. This sample's clone table lists roughly 40,000 clones. The sequenced sample consisted of blood buffy coat. The receptors shown here come from a woman between 18 and 75 years old with a cervical HPV16 infection that either progressed to CIN3+ or cleared (not recorded which).

The CDR3: CASSYGQGIQETQYF. The covered CDR3 bases are TGTGCCAGCAGTTACGGACAGGGGATCCAAGAGACC. V gene TRBV6-2 or TRBV6-3 combines with J gene TRBJ2-5; 9 nucleotides agree with TRBD1. From the germline J gene comes the end of the CDR3, since the read stops 3 residues before it. This CDR3 is built from 15 residues. Germline V gene data show CDR1 as MNHEY and CDR2 as SVGEGT. V lost 2 bases to trimming and J lost 1 base; unmatched junction nucleotides: 2.

On this clone itself: From the germline J gene comes the end of the CDR3, since the read stops 3 residues before it. This chain uses TRBV7-2 with TRBJ2-2, with 8 positions matching TRBD1. In germline, CDR1 is SGHTA, CDR2 FQGNSA. J was trimmed by 6 bases and V by 3 bases; bases with no gene match: 6. The CDR3 extends over 15 amino acids. CDR3 sequence: CASSFQGASAGELFF. The CDR3 bases that were read are TGTGCCAGCAGCTTTCAGGGGGCATCGGCCGGGGAG.